This T cell receptor beta chain was sequenced during a study of cytomegalovirus exposure and HLA in healthy donors. Overall study context: Out of 150 million to 200 million T cells, an earlier analysis found over 90 million unique TCR beta sequences in total.

Study observations and caveats: In a later analysis, a missense DCLRE1C variant was linked to TCR beta V- and J-gene trimming. Sequencing likely generated an artifact that appeared as a cluster of highly shared sequence variants. CMV serostatus was the only recorded immune exposure for donors.

This clone has more than one count but fewer than ten. Its antigen is unidentified. In the PCR, 60 Vbeta and 13 Jbeta primers were used. Repertoires were generated with immunoSEQ multiplex PCR, while TCRdb's copy carries only in-frame clones and drops some. The sample has roughly 100,000 clones, 65% to 85% seen once. The CDR3 has 13 amino acids. The germline V gene has CDR1 SGHDN and CDR2 FVKESK. V was clipped by 6 bases and J by 8 bases, with 13 bases between them. The source of this sequence is a man over 45 in good health and CMV-seropositive. This rearrangement joins TRBV14 to TRBJ2-2; D is possibly TRBD2 (6 bases). Sequencing was done on a sample of PBMCs. CDR3 loop: CASSQRVRGELFF. The CDR3 DNA follows: TGTGCCAGCAGTCAGCGGGTACGAGGGGAGCTGTTTTTT.